These 30 T cell receptor beta chains were sequenced from one sample in a study of blood T cell repertoires in COVID-19. Sequenced by immunoSEQ multiplex PCR; TCRdb stores in-frame clones only, minus some. The sample lists tens of thousands of clones, over 60% occurring once. The sequenced sample was peripheral blood. These TCRs come from a human donor in a cohort sampled during active COVID-19.

This clone was seen more than once but under ten times. The chain couples TRBV7-2 to TRBJ2-1; TRBD2 agrees at 7 bases. The CDR3 contains 16 residues. With V trimmed by 2 bases and J by 2 bases, 6 bases remained unmatched. CDR1 is SGHTA, CDR2 FQGNSA, per germline. CDR3 bases: TGTGCCAGCAGCTTAAACCCCCTAGCGGCCTACAATGAGCAGTTCTTC. Encoded protein: CASSLNPLAAYNEQFF.

This clone was observed a handful of times. V is TRBV10-3 and J is TRBJ2-1, with 8 bases aligning to TRBD2. CDR3 size: 14 residues. Per germline, CDR1 ENHRY and CDR2 SYGVKD. The V gene end was trimmed by 7 bases and the J gene end by 10 bases; junction bases not matched to a gene: 12. The CDR3 spells CAIKPGLDMGEQFF. In DNA, the CDR3 is TGTGCCATCAAGCCGGGACTAGATATGGGCGAGCAGTTCTTC.

The chain is built from TRBV9 and TRBJ2-5; 7 positions match TRBD2. The CDR3 loop spans 15 amino acids. V shed 4 bases and J 1 base; nucleotides not matched to a gene: 7. CDR1 is SGDLS and CDR2 is YYNGEE in the germline V gene. In DNA, the CDR3 is TGTGCCAGCAGCACCAGGGACTATCGCCAAGAGACCCAGTACTTC. It encodes CASSTRDYRQETQYF.

This chain connects TRBV7-2 to TRBJ1-2; no firm D call. V was clipped by 1 base and J by 6 bases, with 9 bases between them. CDR3 length equals 13 residues. CDR1 is SGHTA and CDR2 is FQGNSA in the germline V gene. CDR3 sequence reads: CASSLGRSNGYTF. The CDR3 DNA reads as TGTGCCAGCAGCTTAGGTCGGTCGAATGGCTACACCTTC.

This chain connects TRBV5-1 to TRBJ1-1; TRBD1 matches at 7 bases. The CDR3 is made up of 16 amino acids. The V segment lost 4 bases and the J segment 0 bases; nucleotides outside the gene matches: 9. Germline V gene data show CDR1 as SGHRS and CDR2 as YFSETQ. The chain's CDR3 is CASSPAYRGMNTEAFF. DNA of the CDR3: TGCGCCAGCAGCCCCGCCTACAGGGGAATGAACACTGAAGCTTTCTTT. Based on the CDR3 plus reference TRBV5-1 and TRBJ1-1, the full variable domain is KAGVTQTPRYLIKTRGQQVTLSCSPISGHRSVSWYQQTPGQGLQFLFEYFSETQRNKGNFPGRFSGRQFSNSRSEMNVSTLELGDSALYLCASSPAYRGMNTEAFFGQGTRLTVV.

This chain connects TRBV9 to TRBJ2-2; 10 bases align to TRBD2. The CDR3 spans 14 residues. CDR1 is SGDLS and CDR2 is YYNGEE in the germline V gene. Trimming at V came to 6 bases and at J to 7 bases, leaving 6 bases not matched to a gene. The CDR3 bases are TGTGCCAGCAATCGAGCGGGAGGGTACGGGGAGCTGTTTTTT. It encodes CASNRAGGYGELFF.

The chain has TRBV28 and TRBJ2-5; 7 bases are shared with TRBD1. This CDR3 has 14 amino acids. CDR1 is MDHEN, CDR2 SYDVKM, per germline. Trimming took 4 bases from V and 1 from J; bases not matched to a gene: 3. In nucleotides, the CDR3 is TGTGCCAGCAGTTCCCGGGACAGCCAAGAGACCCAGTACTTC. Translating it yields CASSSRDSQETQYF.

The V call is TRBV5-4, the J call TRBJ2-1; 8 bases match TRBD2. V was pared by 7 bases and J by 1 base, with 7 bases of the junction left unmatched. This CDR3 contains 15 residues. Germline assignment: CDR1 SGHNT and CDR2 YYREEE (reference sequence). The CDR3 coding sequence is TGTGCCAGCGGCGGGAGGACACTTTCCTACAATGAGCAGTTCTTC. This gives the protein CASGGRTLSYNEQFF.

The chain combines TRBV7-9 with TRBJ1-4; D is unresolved. Germline CDR1 is SEHNR and CDR2 is FQNEAQ (reference sequence). The length of the CDR3 is 14 residues. V lost 7 bases to trimming and J lost 11 bases, with 20 bases between them. The CDR3 region is CASTQREDQGKLFF. CDR3 nucleotides: TGTGCCAGCACCCAGAGGGAGGATCAAGGGAAACTGTTTTTT.

This chain uses TRBV30 with TRBJ2-7, with TRBD1 matching 7 bases. This CDR3 spans 12 amino acids. Trimming cost V 6 bases and J 0 bases; bases outside gene matches: 2. Germline V gene data show CDR1 as GTSNPN and CDR2 as SVGIG (reference sequence). CDR3 in DNA: TGTGCCTGCGGACAGGACTCCTACGAGCAGTACTTC. Amino acid sequence: CACGQDSYEQYF.

The V call is TRBV19, the J call TRBJ2-7, with TRBD2 identical over 7 bases. Trimming at V came to 9 bases and at J to 1 base, leaving 9 bases not matched to a gene. The CDR3 consists of 14 residues. The germline gives CDR1 LNHDA, CDR2 SQIVND (reference sequence). DNA of the CDR3: TGTGCCAGCAAAGGGACGCGGGGGTCCTACGAGCAGTACTTC. Translating gives CASKGTRGSYEQYF.

V is TRBV11-3 and J is TRBJ2-5; D is perhaps TRBD2 (7 bases). The CDR3 is 17 amino acids. Per germline, CDR1 SGHNT and CDR2 YENEEA. V was cut by 5 bases and J by 5 bases, with 24 bases left in between. Written as DNA, the CDR3 is TGTGCCAGCAGCCCAGGGGTGTCGGGGGGCGCTGGGGAGACCCAGTACTTC. It specifies CASSPGVSGGAGETQYF.

The rearrangement links TRBV19 to TRBJ1-2; D is undetermined. This CDR3 has 14 amino acids. Trimming removed 1 base from V and 4 bases from J, with 10 bases in between. Germline V gene lookup returns CDR1 LNHDA and CDR2 SQIVND (reference sequence). The CDR3 here is CASSIGGLGYGYTF. CDR3 sequence (DNA): TGTGCCAGTAGTATAGGAGGGCTCGGCTATGGCTACACCTTC.

The rearrangement links TRBV20-1 to TRBJ1-2, with D possibly being TRBD1 (5 bases). V lost 3 bases to trimming and J lost 0 bases, with 8 bases between them. Germline CDR1 DFQATT, CDR2 SNEGSKA (reference sequence). The CDR3 contains 13 residues. In DNA, the CDR3 is TGCAGTGCTAGTAAGGGGACTAACTATGGCTACACCTTC. The encoded protein is CSASKGTNYGYTF.

The chain has TRBV27 and TRBJ2-6, with D unresolved. CDR3 length equals 15 residues. Trimming took 3 bases from V and 0 from J, leaving 6 bases between them. Per germline, CDR1 MNHEY and CDR2 SMNVEV (reference sequence). The CDR3 spells CASSFDNSGANVLTF. As DNA, the CDR3 is TGTGCCAGCAGTTTTGACAACTCTGGGGCCAACGTCCTGACTTTC.

As for this clone: The junction departs from germline at one end; a sequencing error may be responsible. The genes are TRBV9 and TRBJ2-1; a weak D match, TRBD2 (5 bases). This CDR3 has 14 amino acids. Germline V gene data show CDR1 as SGDLS and CDR2 as YYNGEE. The chain's CDR3 is CASSVGPGVINVVF. The CDR3 DNA is TGTGCCAGCAGCGTAGGGCCCGGGGTGATCAATGTCGTCTTC.

This clone has only a few counts. The V gene is TRBV28, the J gene TRBJ1-1; 10 nucleotides match TRBD1. Trimming took 1 base from V and 1 from J; bases not matched to a gene: 3. Germline loops: CDR1 MDHEN, CDR2 SYDVKM. CDR3 size: 16 residues. The CDR3 sequence: CASSLSRTGGNTEAFF. The CDR3, as DNA: TGTGCCAGCAGTTTATCCCGGACAGGGGGGAACACTGAAGCTTTCTTT. Combining the CDR3 with reference TRBV28 and TRBJ1-1 gives the whole variable domain DVKVTQSSRYLVKRTGEKVFLECVQDMDHENMFWYRQDPGLGLRLIYFSYDVKMKEKGDIPEGYSVSREKKERFSLILESASTNQTSMYLCASSLSRTGGNTEAFFGQGTRLTVV.

V is TRBV28 and J is TRBJ2-3, with 15 bases identical to TRBD2. CDR3 size: 15 residues. CDR1 is MDHEN and CDR2 is SYDVKM in the germline V gene. V lost 11 bases, J lost 6 bases, and 9 bases stayed unmatched. CDR3: CASQGGLAGGDTQYF. Here the CDR3 DNA reads TGTGCCTCCCAAGGCGGACTAGCGGGAGGGGATACGCAGTATTTT.

This sequence joins TRBV2 and TRBJ2-1, with 13 bases that match TRBD2. The germline gives CDR1 SNHLY, CDR2 FYNNEI. The ends lost 5 bases at V and 3 bases at J; junction bases unmatched: 1. The CDR3 covers 15 residues. DNA for the CDR3: TGTGCCAGCAGTAGACTAGCGGGAGGCTACAATGAGCAGTTCTTC. Protein sequence: CASSRLAGGYNEQFF.

This chain joins TRBV9 and TRBJ2-5, with TRBD2 matching 8 bases. From germline, CDR1 is SGDLS and CDR2 YYNGEE. The CDR3 loop spans 16 amino acids. Trimming at V came to 0 bases and at J to 5 bases, leaving 9 bases not matched to a gene. DNA of the CDR3: TGTGCCAGCAGCGTAGCGTCGGGACTAGGGGGTGAGACCCAGTACTTC. It yields the protein CASSVASGLGGETQYF. Supplemented by reference TRBV9 and TRBJ2-5, the full variable domain reads DSGVTQTPKHLITATGQRVTLRCSPRSGDLSVYWYQQSLDQGLQFLIQYYNGEERAKGNILERFSAQQFPDLHSELNLSSLELGDSALYFCASSVASGLGGETQYFGPGTRLLVL.

The chain carries TRBV29-1 and TRBJ2-7; a possible D gene is TRBD1 (5 bases). The CDR3 is 12 amino acids. V was clipped by 3 bases and J by 6 bases, with 12 bases between them. Germline CDR1 reads SQVTM; CDR2 reads ANQGSEA. CDR3 residues: CSVETAQGEQYF. The CDR3 DNA follows: TGCAGCGTTGAGACAGCTCAGGGCGAGCAGTACTTC.

The chain joins TRBV5-1 to TRBJ2-5; possible D gene TRBD2, 5 bases. Germline V gene data show CDR1 as SGHRS and CDR2 as YFSETQ. The CDR3 totals 14 residues. V was shortened by 0 bases and J by 5 bases, with 11 bases between the two germline ends. The CDR3 sequence is CASSLGSSEETQYF. The CDR3 DNA reads as TGCGCCAGCAGCTTGGGAAGTAGCGAGGAGACCCAGTACTTC.

This chain joins TRBV7-9 and TRBJ2-3; TRBD1 matches 7 bases. Trimming at V came to 6 bases and at J to 0 bases, leaving 3 bases not matched to a gene. This CDR3 has 14 residues. Per the germline V gene, CDR1 is SEHNR and CDR2 is FQNEAQ (reference sequence). The CDR3 region is CASRRTGSTDTQYF. CDR3 DNA sequence: TGTGCCAGCAGGAGGACAGGTAGCACAGATACGCAGTATTTT.

This chain uses TRBV11-2 with TRBJ2-7; TRBD1 matches at 7 bases. The J segment lost 4 bases and the V segment lost 5 bases, leaving 11 bases of the junction unmatched. The V gene's germline CDR1 is SGHAT and CDR2 FQNNGV. The CDR3 loop spans 15 amino acids. The CDR3 loop is CASSIFGTESYEQYF. As DNA, the CDR3 is TGTGCCAGCAGCATCTTCGGGACAGAATCTTACGAGCAGTACTTC.

The chain has TRBV7-8 and TRBJ2-3; 11 bases are shared with TRBD2. CDR1 and CDR2 (germline): SGHVS, FQNEAQ. CDR3 length: 16 residues. V was pared by 6 bases and J by 7 bases, with 12 bases of the junction left unmatched. The DNA for the CDR3 is TGTGCCAGCAGACACAGGCTAGCGGGGGGAGCAAATACGCAGTATTTT. Translated, it gives CASRHRLAGGANTQYF.

The gene calls are TRBV11-2 and TRBJ1-4; 9 nucleotides agree with TRBD1. V lost 5 bases and J lost 4; bases outside the gene matches: 5. This CDR3 has 15 residues. From germline, CDR1 is SGHAT and CDR2 FQNNGV. In DNA form, the CDR3 reads TGTGCCAGCAGCCCCTGGACAGGGGTTAATGAAAAACTGTTTTTT. Translation: CASSPWTGVNEKLFF.

The V call is TRBV5-1, the J call TRBJ2-1; 13 positions match TRBD2. CDR3 length: 17 residues. Trimming removed 4 bases from V and 7 bases from J; junction bases left unmatched: 11. Germline V gives CDR1 SGHRS, CDR2 YFSETQ. CDR3 loop: CASSLRTSGSRLNEQFF. The CDR3 DNA is TGCGCCAGCAGCCTGCGGACTAGCGGGAGTCGGTTGAATGAGCAGTTCTTC.

The chain employs TRBV11-2 and TRBJ2-5, with D possibly TRBD2 on 6 matching bases. Germline CDR1 SGHAT, CDR2 FQNNGV. The CDR3 extends over 13 amino acids. V was clipped by 3 bases and J by 3 bases, with 8 bases between them. This chain's CDR3 is CASSFSGEETQYF. For the CDR3, the DNA is TGTGCCAGCAGCTTCTCGGGGGAAGAGACCCAGTACTTC.

This clone was seen a handful of times. The rearrangement uses TRBV10-1 and TRBJ1-3; D perhaps matches TRBD1 (5 bases). The V end was cut by 3 bases, the J end by 0 bases, with 12 bases between. Per germline, CDR1 WNHNN and CDR2 SYGVQD (reference sequence). The CDR3 runs 16 residues. The CDR3 nucleotides read TGCGCCAGCAGTGACCCGACAGCCAACTCTGGAAACACCATATATTTT. Encoded protein: CASSDPTANSGNTIYF.

The V call is TRBV5-1, the J call TRBJ2-7; TRBD1 aligns across 8 bases. Trimming cost V 4 bases and J 6 bases; bases outside gene matches: 9. The CDR3 is 14 residues long. Germline V gene data show CDR1 as SGHRS and CDR2 as YFSETQ. CDR3 protein: CASSPADRASEQYF. The CDR3 DNA follows: TGCGCCAGCAGCCCTGCGGACAGGGCTAGCGAGCAGTACTTC.